Reported below is one TCR beta chain. Its antigen is not yet known. It has no much larger one-base neighbor in the sample; base qualities were not kept. Whole blood was collected in K2EDTA tubes by collaborating institutions according to the institutions' own protocols. For TCRbeta analysis, collaborators shipped samples in one of three forms: frozen whole blood, isolated PBMCs, or DNA extracted from either of those sample types. The data are from a study of blood T cell repertoires in COVID-19 (dated by TCRdb to 2018 to 2021). Describing the broader study: The collaborator samples originated in the United States, Italy and Spain and spanned the acute and convalescent phases of COVID-19. The prospective study material was composed of cDNA or gDNA derived from T cells, B-cell-depleted T cells, or PBMCs. The dataset comprised deeply sampled blood TCRbeta repertoires from subjects exposed to, actively infected with, or recovered from COVID-19. A freely available public database, intended as a resource for researchers studying the immune response to SARS-CoV-2, is where the repertoires were released. The samples were drawn from the first 160 participants of the ongoing ImmuneRACE study and from more than 1,000 subjects provided by 6 global collaborators. A de-identified subject ID, COVID-19 status, age in years and sex were almost always included in the sample metadata. Where available, HLA class I and class II types were taken from metadata supplied by the sample provider and were not determined by assay-based typing.

V loses 4 bases of germline sequence and J loses 7 bases, and the interval between the two ends is 16 bases. Spanning cysteine to phenylalanine, the CDR3 consists of 15 amino acids. Kept here is only the CDR3 DNA, which spans 45 bases and is read in frame from base 1. According to the germline V gene, CDR1 reads MDHEN and CDR2 reads SYDVKM. Here is what the overall study found, with its caveats: The quantity of clinical and demographic metadata differed by source and by participant and was supplied without curation.

TCRbeta CDR3 regions were amplified from genomic DNA using the immunoSEQ Assay, a bias-controlled multiplex PCR. The paper's data handling went like this. The number of nucleated cells in each sample was estimated by amplification of reference gene primers within the assay. Sequence reads were collapsed and filtered to measure the absolute abundance of every unique TCRbeta CDR3 rearrangement. Productive Simpson clonality was computed per sample as the square root of Simpson's diversity index over productive rearrangements. In its TCRdb copy, this immuneACCESS table keeps in-frame sequences only and misses some clones. Where compared with another copy, unresolved V genes explain less than half of these, and the others have no known cause. That table furnishes V, J and clone size, whereas the DNA furnished D and trimming. The sample contains about 170,000 clones, less than 85% of them found a single time. Around 3.2% of the sample is in the top ten clones.

The sequenced sample was peripheral blood. The chain uses TRBV28 and TRBJ1-4; 6 matching bases give a weak D call of TRBD1. The clonotype originates from a human donor with acute or convalescent COVID-19. The donor label of this sample is uncertain. The nucleotides are TGTGCCAGCAGTTCTCCGGGCAGGGGAAGTGAAAAACTGTTTTTT. Translated, it reads CASSSPGRGSEKLFF.